The clone carrying this T cell receptor (beta chain) was found a few times. Its antigen is unidentified. The sample is drawn from a study of early T cells in non-severe SARS-CoV-2 infection. Whole-study results and caveats: The study's VDJdb matching favored anti-spike CD8 responses and missed private and CD4 specificities.

Looked up from germline, CDR1 is GTSNPN and CDR2 is SVGIG (reference sequence). The length of the CDR3 is 12 residues. The germline V and J ends were trimmed by 1 base and 3 bases, with 7 bases remaining between them. Unique molecular identifiers tagged individual cDNA molecules. TCRdb used MiXCR to reprocess the 5' RACE reads, holding one entry per CDR3 protein. The table lists 50,000 to 70,000 distinct CDR3 sequences, approximately 12% of them singletons, with under 1.5% in the top ten. The clonotype originates from an adult who was a healthcare worker with PCR-confirmed SARS-CoV-2 infection or an uninfected control (not recorded which). The specimen was whole blood. The rearrangement uses TRBV30 and TRBJ2-7, with a possible D match to TRBD1 (6 bases). The CDR3 DNA sequence: TGTGCCTGGAGTGGCAGGGGCTACGAGCAGTACTTC. As protein: CAWSGRGYEQYF.